The entry that follows covers one TCR beta chain sequence. A deep-level run was used for the assay. Repertoires were generated with immunoSEQ multiplex PCR, while TCRdb's copy carries only in-frame clones and drops some. The sample consists of 1,400,000 or so clones, around 98.5% of them appearing once. Donors included only healthy HIV-negative adults lacking recent acute infections or vaccinations. The record originates from a study of shared clonotypes between healthy human individuals. The overall study: Donor composition was a couple of women and three men, aged 18 to 49.

Per the germline V gene, CDR1 is SGDLS and CDR2 is YYNGEE. V was clipped by 0 bases and J by 2 bases, with 15 bases between them. This CDR3 contains 17 residues. The V and J genes are TRBV9 and TRBJ2-1; the D gene is possibly TRBD2 (6 bases). The sequenced material came from naive CD4+ T cells sorted from blood. The subset here: CD45RA+ positively selected. This clonotype was sampled from a man under 40 in good health. CDR3 bases: TGTGCCAGCAGCGTAGATGGGGGAGGCCCAACCTACAATGAGCAGTTCTTC. Residues: CASSVDGGGPTYNEQFF.